Shown below are 9 T cell receptor beta chains from a single sample sequenced in a study of neurological immune-mediated disorders. Stated time point: longitudinal time-point 2. TCRdb used MiXCR to reprocess the 5' RACE reads, holding one entry per CDR3 protein. The sample lists tens of thousands of distinct CDR3 sequences, less than 15% occurring once. Sequences were obtained from PBMCs. The receptors stem from a female donor with HTLV-1-associated myelopathy (HAM/TSP).

This sequence joins TRBV5-5 and TRBJ2-1, with a weak D call TRBD1 (5 bases). Germline V gene lookup returns CDR1 SGHKS and CDR2 YYEKEE (reference sequence). CDR3 length: 15 amino acids. Trimming stripped 0 bases from V and 5 bases from J, with 12 bases between. DNA for the CDR3: TGTGCCAGCAGCTTGGGACAGCCGCAAAACAATGAGCAGTTCTTC. This translates into CASSLGQPQNNEQFF.

In its sample, this clonotype was seen many times. The V gene is TRBV7-9, the J gene TRBJ2-1; TRBD2 agrees at 8 bases. Germline assignment: CDR1 SEHNR and CDR2 FQNEAQ (reference sequence). CDR3 size: 15 residues. V gave up 5 bases and J gave up 8 bases; unmatched junction bases: 11. DNA of the CDR3: TGTGCCAGCAGCCGAGGGGCGGGGGGTCCCCATGAGCAGTTCTTC. This translates into CASSRGAGGPHEQFF.

This clonotype was observed many times. The rearrangement uses TRBV28 and TRBJ2-1, with 10 bases identical to TRBD2. Germline CDR1 reads MDHEN; CDR2 reads SYDVKM. Trimming removed 6 bases from V and 4 bases from J; junction bases left unmatched: 6. This CDR3 is built from 15 residues. The CDR3 region has the DNA TGTGCCAGCAGGGGGTATAGCGGGGGGTACAATGAGCAGTTCTTC. Amino acid sequence: CASRGYSGGYNEQFF.

This clonotype was seen a handful of times. The chain recombines TRBV20-1 with TRBJ2-7; possible D gene TRBD2, 6 bases. Germline-derived CDR1 and CDR2 are DFQATT and SNEGSKA (reference sequence). V lost 0 bases and J 2 bases, leaving 11 bases between the germline ends. The CDR3 spans 14 residues. CDR3 sequence (DNA): TGCAGTGCTAGAGACCCGGGAGAGGCCTACGAGCAGTACTTC. The encoded protein is CSARDPGEAYEQYF.

At least ten counts were recorded for this clonotype. The chain links TRBV20-1 to TRBJ1-5; 7 bases fit TRBD1. The junction had 7 bases not matched to a gene; V was cut back by 6 bases and J by 5 bases. The CDR3 is made up of 13 amino acids. Germline lookup yields CDR1 DFQATT and CDR2 SNEGSKA (reference sequence). The CDR3 DNA reads as TGCAGTGCCCGAGGGACAGTAGATCAGCCCCAGCATTTT. As protein: CSARGTVDQPQHF.

J is TRBJ2-3 and V is TRBV9; no reliable D call. V was trimmed by 4 bases and J by 2 bases, leaving 11 bases between them. This CDR3 has 14 amino acids. In germline, CDR1 is SGDLS, CDR2 YYNGEE. CDR3 DNA sequence: TGTGCCAGCAGCCCCCGACCTTTCACAGATACGCAGTATTTT. Protein sequence: CASSPRPFTDTQYF.

V and J are TRBV28 and TRBJ1-5; TRBD1 is a possible D gene (6 bases). V was pared by 6 bases and J by 0 bases, with 15 bases between. The CDR3 totals 16 residues. Germline V gives CDR1 MDHEN, CDR2 SYDVKM. Here the CDR3 reads CASSHSGAPSNQPQHF. In DNA, the CDR3 is TGTGCCAGCAGCCACTCAGGGGCTCCTAGCAATCAGCCCCAGCATTTT.

At least ten counts were recorded for this clonotype. CDR3 coding DNA: TGTGCCAGCAGCCCATTGGGGGATGCTAATGAAAAACTGTTTTTT. Encoded protein: CASSPLGDANEKLFF. This sequence joins TRBV11-2 and TRBJ1-4; weak D call: TRBD1 (5 bases). The V gene's germline CDR1 is SGHAT and CDR2 FQNNGV. The CDR3 covers 15 residues. Trimming removed 5 bases from V and 3 bases from J, with 13 bases in between.

This clonotype appeared many times. V gene TRBV20-1 combines with J gene TRBJ1-2; 8 nucleotides match TRBD1. V dropped 1 base and J dropped 7; count of bases not matched to a gene: 5. The germline V gene has CDR1 DFQATT and CDR2 SNEGSKA (reference sequence). The CDR3 length is 13 residues. CDR3 sequence: CSARADRESGYTF. For the CDR3, the DNA is TGCAGTGCTAGAGCGGACAGGGAGAGTGGCTACACCTTC.